This T cell receptor (beta chain) was sequenced during a study of cytomegalovirus exposure and HLA in healthy donors. Primers: 60 Vbeta forward and 13 Jbeta reverse. The data were produced by immunoSEQ multiplex PCR, yet TCRdb's version contains in-frame clones alone and is incomplete. The sample shows under 150,000 clones, 60% to 85% of them seen only once. The donors (healthy individuals) were bone marrow donors. Trimming removed 4 bases at V and 2 bases at J, with 10 bases between. The CDR3 extends over 13 amino acids. The V gene's germline CDR1 is SGHNT and CDR2 YYREEE (reference sequence). The specimen sequenced was PBMCs. This clonotype was sampled from a human donor in good health. The chain is built from TRBV5-4 and TRBJ2-7; D remains ambiguous. The CDR3 loop reads CASSQFQAYEQYF. CDR3 bases: TGTGCCAGCAGCCAATTCCAGGCCTACGAGCAGTACTTC.